These T cell receptor beta chains were read from a single sample in a study of tumor-infiltrating lymphocytes in primary liver carcinoma. TCRdb fed the multiplex PCR reads into MiXCR, producing one record per CDR3 protein. The data contain under 200,000 distinct CDR3 sequences, 65% of them singletons. The material sequenced was peripheral blood. Every receptor here comes from a woman aged 55-75 years with primary liver carcinoma and hepatitis B virus infection. The conserved cysteine and the conserved F or W are not part of the CDR3 here. Fields, in order: J gene, CDR3 length, V gene, CDR3 protein.

>TRBJ2-1|15|TRBV11-2
ASSLPGLWGDPNEQF
>TRBJ2-3|14|TRBV29-1
SVERRDSHYTDTQY
>TRBJ2-1|13|TRBV12-3/TRBV12-4
ASSSADISYNEQF
>TRBJ2-1|14|TRBV6-5
ASSYNGGRAVHEQF
>TRBJ2-1|14|TRBV6-2/TRBV6-3
ASSCSMLTGGNEQF
>TRBJ1-2|11|TRBV6-5
ASSYDGVPPYA
>TRBJ2-7|13|TRBV5-5
ASSVGLPQNYEQY
>TRBJ2-7|12|TRBV11-1
TGSFSGSNHEQY
>TRBJ1-1|13|TRBV11-2
GSSRIRGGNTEAF
>TRBJ1-1|13|TRBV18
ASSPRSDSGTEAF
>TRBJ2-5|11|TRBV5-4
ASSFASVETQY
>TRBJ2-2|12|TRBV13
ASIQRRYTGELF
>TRBJ1-4|10|TRBV30
AWSLENEKLF
>TRBJ1-1|12|TRBV11-2
ASSLDGLNTEAF
>TRBJ2-1|13|TRBV11-1
ARVSTSGAYNEQF
>TRBJ1-1|15|TRBV5-6
ASSLARREPLNTEAF
>TRBJ2-3|13|TRBV20-1
SARDSGRGTDTQY
>TRBJ1-4|15|TRBV14
ASSQHPPGQGNEKLF
>TRBJ1-1|11|TRBV12-5
ASGLTPNTEAF
>TRBJ2-5|13|TRBV11-3
ASRDRGTGGKTQY
>TRBJ2-3|13|TRBV11-1
ASRLLDRGSDTQY
>TRBJ2-3|9|TRBV11-3
ASSLERPPY
>TRBJ1-4|14|TRBV11-2
ASSPGIGATNEKLF
>TRBJ2-7|13|TRBV6-5
ANSVAAGGYYEQY
>TRBJ1-1|11|TRBV29-1
SVRTGTNTEAF
>TRBJ1-2|12|TRBV21-1
ASSPPWTGEGYI
>TRBJ2-3|10|TRBV29-1
SVGQGADMQY
>TRBJ2-7|12|TRBV6-5
ASRAPTGGYEQY
>TRBJ2-7|12|TRBV6-2/TRBV6-3
ASKRLQEGYEQY
>TRBJ1-2|10|TRBV28
ASSLSLYGYT
>TRBJ1-1|15|TRBV5-6
ASSLGLTGVWNTEAF
>TRBJ2-3|13|TRBV7-8
ASSLLGGATDTQY
>TRBJ1-2|11|TRBV18
ASSPESTYGYT
>TRBJ2-5|11|TRBV29-1
GTPGFRQETQY
>TRBJ2-1|14|TRBV4-2
ASSPRQGSSYNEQF
>TRBJ1-2|12|TRBV6-5
ASTRQGRNYGYT
>TRBJ2-5|9|TRBV11-2
DSSALSTQY
>TRBJ2-1|13|TRBV11-1
ASSLGGTTYQEQF
>TRBJ2-5|12|TRBV4-1
ASSKRARGETQY
>TRBJ2-3|17|TRBV6-1
TSSYMRDPLGGGTDTQY
>TRBJ2-1|12|TRBV5-4
TSSLQDSYNEQF
>TRBJ2-1|14|TRBV10-1
ASSRTSVTTGNEQF
>TRBJ2-5|13|TRBV11-2
ASSFNPRLQETQY
>TRBJ1-2|14|TRBV12-3/TRBV12-4
ARIGPIATNNYVYT
>TRBJ2-7|13|TRBV11-2
ASGLYTGVAYEQY
>TRBJ2-1|12|TRBV11-2
ASSLSGSDNGQF
>TRBJ2-2|13|TRBV30
AWSPGQANTGELF
>TRBJ2-7|13|TRBV6-5
ASSHRDRGPDKQY
>TRBJ2-1|11|TRBV29-1
SGRSGGYNEQF
>TRBJ2-1|15|TRBV11-2
ASSLKGLAGPPNEQF
>TRBJ2-7|11|TRBV5-6
ASSLYRDYEQY
>TRBJ1-2|13|TRBV11-2
ASSLEGASGSGYT